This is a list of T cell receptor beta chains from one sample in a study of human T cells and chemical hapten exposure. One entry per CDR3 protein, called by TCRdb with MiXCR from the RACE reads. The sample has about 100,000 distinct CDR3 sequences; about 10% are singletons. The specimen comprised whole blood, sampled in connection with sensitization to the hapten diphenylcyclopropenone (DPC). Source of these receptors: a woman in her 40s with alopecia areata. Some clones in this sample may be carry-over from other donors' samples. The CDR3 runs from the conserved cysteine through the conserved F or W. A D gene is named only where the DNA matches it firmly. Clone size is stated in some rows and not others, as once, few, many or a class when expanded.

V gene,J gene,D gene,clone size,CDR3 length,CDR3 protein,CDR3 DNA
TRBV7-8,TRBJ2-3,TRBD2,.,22,CASSAGQGLAGGRAPSTDTQYF,TGTGCCAGCAGCGCAGGGCAGGGGCTAGCGGGAGGGAGGGCCCCTAGCACAGATACGCAGTATTTT
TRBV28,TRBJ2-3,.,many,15,CASSSRGGGTDTQYF,TGTGCCAGCAGCTCGAGGGGGGGCGGCACAGATACGCAGTATTTT
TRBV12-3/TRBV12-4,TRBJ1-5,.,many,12,CASSPLFGPQHF,TGTGCCAGCAGTCCCCTTTTCGGGCCCCAGCATTTT
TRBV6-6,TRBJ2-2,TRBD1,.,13,CAGQGVGTGELFF,TGTGCCGGTCAGGGGGTTGGCACCGGGGAGCTGTTTTTT
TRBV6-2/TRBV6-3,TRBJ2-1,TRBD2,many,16,CASSSLRLAGANEQFF,TGTGCCAGCAGCTCGTTGAGACTAGCGGGAGCTAATGAGCAGTTCTTC
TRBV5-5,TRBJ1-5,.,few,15,CASRQQVGGNQPQHF,TGTGCCAGCAGACAACAGGTGGGGGGAAATCAGCCCCAGCATTTT
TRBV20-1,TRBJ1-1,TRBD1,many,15,CSARGFGQGRTEAFF,TGCAGTGCTAGAGGCTTCGGACAGGGCCGCACTGAAGCTTTCTTT
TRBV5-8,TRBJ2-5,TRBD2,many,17,CASSLGRSGGPQETQYF,TGTGCCAGCAGCTTGGGCCGTAGCGGGGGGCCCCAAGAGACCCAGTACTTC
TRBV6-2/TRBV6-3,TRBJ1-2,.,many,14,CASSLGPGGYGYTF,TGTGCCAGCAGTTTGGGTCCAGGAGGATATGGCTACACCTTC
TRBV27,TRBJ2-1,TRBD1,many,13,CASSLDRANEQFF,TGTGCCAGCAGTCTAGACAGGGCGAATGAGCAGTTCTTC
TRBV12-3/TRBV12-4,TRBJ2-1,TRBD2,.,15,CASSFQRGPLVEQFF,TGTGCCAGCAGTTTTCAGCGGGGGCCGCTCGTCGAGCAGTTCTTC
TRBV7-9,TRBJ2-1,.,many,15,CASSLTGDYGHEQFF,TGTGCCAGCAGCTTGACAGGGGACTACGGTCATGAGCAGTTCTTC
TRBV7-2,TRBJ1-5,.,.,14,CASSLYMSNQPQHF,TGTGCCAGCAGCTTGTACATGAGCAATCAGCCCCAGCATTTT
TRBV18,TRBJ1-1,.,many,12,CASGEGGTEAFF,TGTGCCAGCGGAGAGGGGGGCACTGAAGCTTTCTTT
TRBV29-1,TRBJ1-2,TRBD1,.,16,CSVEGATGAGADGYTF,TGCAGCGTCGAAGGGGCCACAGGGGCGGGGGCAGATGGCTACACCTTC
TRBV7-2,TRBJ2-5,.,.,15,CASSFGFGPQETQYF,TGTGCCAGCAGCTTTGGATTCGGGCCCCAAGAGACCCAGTACTTC
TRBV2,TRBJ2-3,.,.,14,CASNSRGPTDTQYF,TGTGCCAGCAATTCGAGGGGTCCCACAGATACGCAGTATTTT
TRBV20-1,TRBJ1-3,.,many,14,CSARDRRVGNTIYF,TGCAGTGCTAGAGATAGGAGGGTAGGAAACACCATATATTTT
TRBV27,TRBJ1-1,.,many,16,CASSLMPSSADTEAFF,TGTGCCAGCAGTTTAATGCCCTCGTCGGCGGATACTGAAGCTTTCTTT
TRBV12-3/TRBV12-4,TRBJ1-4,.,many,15,CASTPSGGALEKLFF,TGTGCCAGCACTCCATCGGGGGGGGCGTTGGAAAAACTGTTTTTT
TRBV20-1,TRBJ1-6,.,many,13,CSAVEGIYSPLHF,TGCAGTGCCGTGGAGGGGATCTATTCACCCCTCCACTTT
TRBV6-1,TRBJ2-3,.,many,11,CASSEVDTQYF,TGTGCCAGCAGTGAAGTAGATACGCAGTATTTT
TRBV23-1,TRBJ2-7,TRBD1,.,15,CASSQKLGTGHEQYF,TGCGCCAGCAGTCAAAAATTGGGGACAGGACACGAGCAGTACTTC
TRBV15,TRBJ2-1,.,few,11,CATRRFDEQFF,TGTGCCACCCGCCGTTTCGATGAGCAGTTCTTC
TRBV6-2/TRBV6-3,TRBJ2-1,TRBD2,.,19,CASSYRREQGLVGGNEQFF,TGTGCCAGCAGTTATCGGCGGGAACAAGGACTAGTGGGAGGCAATGAGCAGTTTTTC
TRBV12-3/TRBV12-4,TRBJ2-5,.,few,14,CASSLGRGLETQYF,TGTGCCAGCAGCCTTGGGCGCGGGCTAGAGACCCAGTACTTC